This TCR beta chain was identified in a study of blood T cell repertoires in COVID-19. As for the study in general: The origin of the acute and convalescent COVID-19 samples was the United States, Italy and Spain. From T cells, B-cell-depleted T cells, or PBMCs came the material, which was cDNA or gDNA.

This CDR3 region has 13 residues. Germline V gene sequence: CDR1 SGHVS, CDR2 FNYEAQ. The V and J ends lost 5 bases and 5 bases respectively, with 13 bases between them. The sample holds one count of this clone. In the original processing: Amplification of reference gene primers provided the estimated nucleated cell counts. Sequencing was performed with immunoSEQ multiplex PCR; in TCRdb, only in-frame clones are kept and a portion is missing. The V and J calls and clone size are taken from that table; D and trimming were inferred from the DNA. This repertoire shows 200,000 or so clones, 60% to 80% found once; its top ten account for approximately 15%.

This chain uses TRBV7-6 with TRBJ2-7, with D hard to call. Sequences were obtained from peripheral blood. This sequence originates from a man in his 60s with active or convalescent COVID-19. CDR3 sequence: CASSIGATNEQYF. The CDR3 bases are TGTGCCAGCAGCATCGGAGCCACTAACGAGCAGTACTTC.